The 23 T cell receptor beta chains below all came from one sample that was sequenced in a study of cytotoxic CD8 clonotypes in ibrutinib-treated CLL. Libraries were prepared by immunoSEQ multiplex PCR; TCRdb keeps only in-frame clonotypes and omits some of them. The sample contains around 29,000 clones, more than 60% of which appear only once. The sequencing here drew on PBMCs, taken after 24 months of ibrutinib treatment. The receptors stem from a human donor with chronic lymphocytic leukemia.

The chain links TRBV6-1 to TRBJ2-1, with TRBD2 matching over 8 bases. V was clipped by 4 bases and J by 1 base; unmatched bases: 3. Per the germline V gene, CDR1 is MNHNS and CDR2 is SASEGT. The CDR3 is 15 amino acids. DNA of the CDR3: TGTGCCAGCAGTGTGGCGGGGGGTTCCTACAATGAGCAGTTCTTC. This encodes CASSVAGGSYNEQFF.

In regard to this clone: The junction shows a germline mismatch at one end, possibly a read error. This chain uses TRBV7-9 with TRBJ1-2; D not resolved. CDR3 length: 15 amino acids. Germline V lookup: CDR1 SEHNR, CDR2 FQNEAQ (reference sequence). The DNA for the CDR3 is TGTGCCAGCAGCGTAGCAGAGCCGCGGTCGGGGGGCTACACCTTC. Its translation: CASSVAEPRSGGYTF.

The V and J genes are TRBV18 and TRBJ2-5; perhaps TRBD1 as D (5 bases). Trimming stripped 2 bases from V and 2 bases from J, with 21 bases between. Germline-derived CDR1 and CDR2 are KGHSH and LQKENI. The CDR3 has 18 residues. The CDR3: CASSPGAGLQSRQETQYF. In DNA form, the CDR3 reads TGTGCCAGCTCACCAGGGGCAGGGCTTCAGTCTCGGCAAGAGACCCAGTACTTC.

In regard to this clone: Germline and junction disagree at one end, which may indicate a read error. This chain joins TRBV19 and TRBJ1-5; D is possibly TRBD1 (5 bases). The CDR3 is 14 amino acids. Germline V gene data show CDR1 as LNHDA and CDR2 as SQIVND (reference sequence). In DNA, the CDR3 is TGTGCCAGTAGTCCGGGGACCGGCAATCGGCCCCAGCATTTT. Encoded protein: CASSPGTGNRPQHF.

The genes are TRBV5-1 and TRBJ2-2, with D possibly being TRBD1 (6 bases). The V end lost 4 bases, the J end lost 1 base, and 11 bases lay between the germline ends. The CDR3 extends over 15 amino acids. CDR1 is SGHRS and CDR2 is YFSETQ in the germline V gene. CDR3 protein: CASSTGQRNTGELFF. For the CDR3, the DNA is TGCGCCAGCAGCACAGGACAGAGGAACACCGGGGAGCTGTTTTTT.

The rearrangement links TRBV7-2 to TRBJ1-2; D unresolved. The CDR3 length is 14 residues. The V and J ends lost 4 bases and 1 base respectively, with 10 bases between them. Germline CDR1 reads SGHTA; CDR2 reads FQGNSA. CDR3 in amino acids: CASSSRTFNYGYTF. In nucleotides, the CDR3 is TGTGCCAGCAGCTCCCGGACTTTTAACTATGGCTACACCTTC. Full variable domain (missing parts from reference TRBV7-2 and TRBJ1-2): GAGVSQSPSNKVTEKGKDVELRCDPISGHTALYWYRQSLGQGLEFLIYFQGNSAPDKSGLPSDRFSAERTGGSVSTLTIQRTQQEDSAVYLCASSSRTFNYGYTFGSGTRLTVV.

The chain is built from TRBV15 and TRBJ1-1, with D unresolved. The germline V and J ends were trimmed by 5 bases and 5 bases, with 12 bases remaining between them. The CDR3 has 13 residues. Germline CDR1 reads LNHNV; CDR2 reads YYDKDF (reference sequence). The CDR3 loop reads CATSSQAGTEAFF. The CDR3 DNA sequence: TGTGCCACCAGCTCGCAGGCGGGGACTGAAGCTTTCTTT.

The chain links TRBV10-3 to TRBJ2-7; 9 bases fit TRBD1. Trimming took 4 bases from V and 3 from J; bases not matched to a gene: 13. The CDR3 extends over 17 amino acids. Germline loops: CDR1 ENHRY, CDR2 SYGVKD. CDR3 region: CAISGSGRQGEGYEQYF. The DNA of the CDR3 is TGTGCCATCAGTGGCAGTGGGAGACAGGGGGAGGGCTACGAGCAGTACTTC.

V usage is TRBV5-6 and J usage is TRBJ2-7; 7 positions match TRBD1. Per germline, CDR1 SGHDT and CDR2 YYEEEE. V trimming: 0 bases; J trimming: 4 bases; junction bases outside the gene matches: 4. The CDR3 has 14 residues. This CDR3 is CASSLEGGKYEQYF. The DNA for the CDR3 is TGTGCCAGCAGCTTGGAAGGGGGCAAGTACGAGCAGTACTTC.

Here the CDR3 reads CASSQGVWRGDFTDTQYF. DNA of the CDR3: TGCGCCAGCAGCCAAGGGGTCTGGCGGGGGGACTTCACAGATACGCAGTATTTT. The chain has TRBV4-1 and TRBJ2-3; 8 bases are a match to TRBD2. The CDR3 runs 18 residues. CDR1 is MGHRA and CDR2 is YSYEKL in the germline V gene. Trimming cost V 1 base and J 2 bases; bases outside gene matches: 11.

The chain couples TRBV7-9 to TRBJ1-4; 7 bases agree with TRBD1. V lost 4 bases and J lost 7; bases outside the gene matches: 9. Germline V gene sequence: CDR1 SEHNR, CDR2 FQNEAQ (reference sequence). The CDR3 is 15 amino acids. The CDR3 sequence: CASSSTNRGGEKLFF. The CDR3 nucleotides read TGTGCCAGCAGCTCAACCAACAGGGGTGGTGAAAAACTGTTTTTT.

The chain has TRBV2 and TRBJ2-7; D is undetermined. The germline V gene has CDR1 SNHLY and CDR2 FYNNEI. The V end lost 6 bases, the J end lost 1 base, and 7 bases lay between the germline ends. The length of the CDR3 is 12 residues. The chain's CDR3 is CASSRVSYEQYF. The CDR3 bases are TGTGCCAGCAGCCGGGTATCCTACGAGCAGTACTTC.

There are a few counts of this clone. In DNA form, the CDR3 reads TGCGCCAGCAGCTTGGCACAGGGGGTCTACGAGCAGTACTTC. Translated: CASSLAQGVYEQYF. V is TRBV5-1 and J is TRBJ2-7; 8 bases align to TRBD1. The J segment lost 3 bases and the V segment lost 0 bases, leaving 2 bases of the junction unmatched. CDR3 length: 14 amino acids. The germline V gene has CDR1 SGHRS and CDR2 YFSETQ. Full variable domain (rest looked up from reference TRBV5-1 and TRBJ2-7): KAGVTQTPRYLIKTRGQQVTLSCSPISGHRSVSWYQQTPGQGLQFLFEYFSETQRNKGNFPGRFSGRQFSNSRSEMNVSTLELGDSALYLCASSLAQGVYEQYFGPGTRLTVT.

This chain joins TRBV4-1 and TRBJ2-1; D might be TRBD1 (5 bases). Germline values: CDR1 MGHRA, CDR2 YSYEKL. This CDR3 spans 17 amino acids. The V gene lost 5 bases and the J gene lost 2 bases, with 19 bases spanning the gap. The CDR3 DNA is TGCGCCAGCAGCGCACGATTCTCTTCGGACACCTACAATGAGCAGTTCTTC. Protein: CASSARFSSDTYNEQFF.

The chain combines TRBV5-1 with TRBJ2-1, with 7 bases matching TRBD2. Unmatched junction bases numbered 3, after V lost 3 bases and J lost 3 bases. CDR1 is SGHRS and CDR2 is YFSETQ in the germline V gene. The CDR3 contains 14 residues. The CDR3 here is CASSSPGGYNEQFF. DNA for the CDR3: TGCGCCAGCAGCTCCCCGGGGGGCTACAATGAGCAGTTCTTC. Supplemented by reference TRBV5-1 and TRBJ2-1, the full variable domain reads KAGVTQTPRYLIKTRGQQVTLSCSPISGHRSVSWYQQTPGQGLQFLFEYFSETQRNKGNFPGRFSGRQFSNSRSEMNVSTLELGDSALYLCASSSPGGYNEQFFGPGTRLTVL.

This clone was found many times. The chain joins TRBV9 to TRBJ2-7; no firm D call. CDR1 is SGDLS, CDR2 YYNGEE, per germline. The CDR3 loop spans 14 amino acids. V lost 0 bases and J lost 5, with 12 bases in between. The CDR3 sequence is CASSVGVGLDEQYF. Written as DNA, the CDR3 is TGTGCCAGCAGCGTAGGAGTAGGGCTCGACGAGCAGTACTTC.

The chain carries TRBV9 and TRBJ2-5; maybe TRBD2 (6 bases). Trimming cost V 4 bases and J 4 bases, with 8 bases left between them. Germline values: CDR1 SGDLS, CDR2 YYNGEE. The CDR3 loop spans 12 amino acids. CDR3 region: CASSRLGETQYF. CDR3 nucleotide sequence: TGTGCCAGCAGCCGACTAGGAGAGACCCAGTACTTC.

A few counts support this clone. The chain links TRBV19 to TRBJ1-5; D possibly corresponds to TRBD1 (5 bases). Looked up from germline, CDR1 is LNHDA and CDR2 is SQIVND (reference sequence). The CDR3 has 19 residues. V was trimmed by 5 bases and J by 6 bases, leaving 29 bases between them. The CDR3 protein is CASSVLMAGYRQAGQPQHF. As DNA, the CDR3 is TGTGCCAGTAGTGTACTGATGGCGGGGTACAGGCAGGCGGGTCAGCCCCAGCATTTT.

This clone was picked up one time. The V call is TRBV28, the J call TRBJ2-3; 8 bases are a match to TRBD2. The CDR3 has 15 amino acids. V was pared by 5 bases and J by 7 bases, with 11 bases of the junction left unmatched. Per germline, CDR1 MDHEN and CDR2 SYDVKM. CDR3 DNA: TGTGCCAGCAGTCTGCTGGGGACTAGTCTACATACGCAGTATTTT. This translates into CASSLLGTSLHTQYF.

The genes are TRBV5-1 and TRBJ2-1; 8 positions match TRBD1. This CDR3 region has 16 residues. V was pared by 0 bases and J by 1 base, with 3 bases of the junction left unmatched. Germline CDR1 is SGHRS and CDR2 is YFSETQ. Here the CDR3 reads CASSLGTGLSYNEQFF. DNA of the CDR3: TGCGCCAGCAGCTTGGGGACAGGGCTGTCCTACAATGAGCAGTTCTTC. Drawing the rest from reference TRBV5-1 and TRBJ2-1, the complete variable domain is KAGVTQTPRYLIKTRGQQVTLSCSPISGHRSVSWYQQTPGQGLQFLFEYFSETQRNKGNFPGRFSGRQFSNSRSEMNVSTLELGDSALYLCASSLGTGLSYNEQFFGPGTRLTVL.

The genes are TRBV5-1 and TRBJ2-7; D unclear. CDR1 is SGHRS and CDR2 is YFSETQ in the germline V gene. The CDR3 contains 16 residues. V lost 0 bases to trimming and J lost 0 bases, with 13 bases between them. The CDR3 spells CASSLGVTSSSYEQYF. The CDR3 region has the DNA TGCGCCAGCAGCTTGGGCGTGACGTCAAGCTCCTACGAGCAGTACTTC.

The chain joins TRBV10-1 to TRBJ1-1; possibly TRBD1 for D (6 bases). Trimming removed 3 bases at V and 1 base at J, with 9 bases between. The CDR3 has 14 amino acids. Germline values: CDR1 WNHNN, CDR2 SYGVQD (reference sequence). This chain's CDR3 is CASSEAGANTEAFF. In DNA, the CDR3 is TGCGCCAGCAGTGAAGCAGGGGCGAACACTGAAGCTTTCTTT.

The sample holds a few counts of this clone. The chain couples TRBV28 to TRBJ2-5, with D tentatively TRBD1 or TRBD2 (5 bases each). The CDR3 length is 13 residues. Germline V lookup: CDR1 MDHEN, CDR2 SYDVKM. Between the trimmed V and J ends, which lost 5 bases and 5 bases, there was a span of 12 bases. The DNA of the CDR3 is TGTGCCAGCAGTCTAAGGGACGAGGAGACCCAGTACTTC. It codes for CASSLRDEETQYF.